The 27 T cell receptor beta chains reported below all come from one sample, sequenced in a study of cytomegalovirus exposure and HLA in healthy donors. The PCR ran on 60 Vbeta and 13 Jbeta primers. The method was immunoSEQ multiplex PCR; TCRdb's version includes in-frame clones alone and lacks a portion of them. The sample lists 150,000 to 200,000 clones, 80% occurring once. Sequencing used PBMCs. The receptor set was obtained from a boy aged 5 to 17 in good health and CMV-seronegative.

V usage is TRBV5-6 and J usage is TRBJ2-1, with TRBD2 matching over 10 bases. The CDR3 consists of 13 residues. Trimming at V came to 7 bases and at J to 6 bases, leaving 4 bases not matched to a gene. Looked up from germline, CDR1 is SGHDT and CDR2 is YYEEEE. In DNA form, the CDR3 reads TGTGCCAGCCGTCTAGCGGGAGCCAATGAGCAGTTCTTC. As protein: CASRLAGANEQFF.

CDR3 sequence: CASSPWDPRGNQPQHF. CDR3 bases: TGTGCCAGCAGCCCGTGGGACCCCCGGGGGAATCAGCCCCAGCATTTT. The J gene is TRBJ1-5, the V gene TRBV7-2; possibly TRBD1 for D (5 bases). V lost 5 bases to trimming and J lost 4 bases, with 18 bases between them. The CDR3 has 16 amino acids. Germline V gene lookup returns CDR1 SGHTA and CDR2 FQGNSA.

The gene calls are TRBV6-5 and TRBJ1-1; no definite D call. The CDR3 is made up of 12 amino acids. Trimming took off 8 bases at V and 0 bases at J, with 7 bases between the two ends. Germline-derived CDR1 and CDR2 are MNHEY and SVGAGI. The CDR3 sequence: CASQRVNTEAFF. Written as DNA, the CDR3 is TGTGCCAGCCAGAGGGTGAACACTGAAGCTTTCTTT.

The chain links TRBV7-8 to TRBJ1-3, with TRBD1 identical over 7 bases. CDR1 and CDR2 from the germline V gene are SGHVS and FQNEAQ. This CDR3 is 16 amino acids long. The trim removed 6 bases at V and 7 bases at J, leaving 15 bases unmatched. CDR3 DNA sequence: TGTGCCAGCAGTTTCTTGTCCGGGACAGTGGGGAACACCATATATTTT. It codes for CASSFLSGTVGNTIYF.

The rearrangement links TRBV19 to TRBJ1-2; possibly TRBD1 for D (5 bases). Between the trimmed V and J ends, which lost 10 bases and 2 bases, there was a span of 14 bases. The CDR3 sequence is 13 residues long. The germline V gene has CDR1 LNHDA and CDR2 SQIVND (reference sequence). Written as DNA, the CDR3 is TGTGCCACCCTAGACAGCAAAAACTATGGCTACACCTTC. Its translation is CATLDSKNYGYTF.

The gene calls are TRBV4-1 and TRBJ1-5; D might be TRBD1 (6 bases). The CDR3 covers 16 residues. Germline values: CDR1 MGHRA, CDR2 YSYEKL. V lost 0 bases and J 7 bases, leaving 16 bases between the germline ends. The CDR3 reads CASSQDSSGVGQPQHF. CDR3 in DNA: TGCGCCAGCAGCCAAGATTCATCAGGGGTAGGGCAGCCCCAGCATTTT.

The rearrangement uses TRBV7-9 and TRBJ2-7; a weak D match, TRBD2 (6 bases). V lost 8 bases and J lost 9, with 26 bases in between. This CDR3 region has 15 residues. Germline CDR1 reads SEHNR; CDR2 reads FQNEAQ (reference sequence). The CDR3 spells CASLPPSDRWGGQYF. Here the CDR3 DNA reads TGTGCCAGCCTGCCCCCCAGCGATAGGTGGGGAGGGCAGTACTTC. Full variable domain (rest looked up from reference TRBV7-9 and TRBJ2-7): DTGVSQNPRHKITKRGQNVTFRCDPISEHNRLYWYRQTLGQGPEFLTYFQNEAQLEKSRLLSDRFSAERPKGSFSTLEIQRTEQGDSAMYLCASLPPSDRWGGQYFGPGTRLTVT.

As concerns this clone: This same CDR3 is encoded by further DNA sequences in the sample. The V call is TRBV7-8, the J call TRBJ2-7; the match to TRBD1 covers 10 bases. V was clipped by 1 base and J by 1 base; unmatched bases: 13. Germline values: CDR1 SGHVS, CDR2 FQNEAQ. The CDR3 totals 19 residues. The CDR3 protein is CASSLVGEPGQGLSYEQYF. Written as DNA, the CDR3 is TGTGCCAGCAGCTTAGTGGGGGAACCGGGACAGGGGTTATCCTACGAGCAGTACTTC.

The chain has TRBV9 and TRBJ2-1; the match to TRBD2 covers 9 bases. Unmatched junction bases numbered 10, after V lost 2 bases and J lost 4 bases. Germline CDR1 SGDLS, CDR2 YYNGEE. There are 17 residues in the CDR3. CDR3 coding DNA: TGTGCCAGCAGCGTTGGGGGGGAGCTAGCGGGATACAATGAGCAGTTCTTC. Translated, it gives CASSVGGELAGYNEQFF.

The chain combines TRBV7-9 with TRBJ1-5, with D maybe TRBD1 (6 bases). The CDR3 sequence is 14 residues long. V lost 5 bases and J 5 bases, leaving 13 bases between the germline ends. Germline values: CDR1 SEHNR, CDR2 FQNEAQ (reference sequence). This chain's CDR3 is CASSPLDSYQPQHF. CDR3 nucleotide sequence: TGTGCCAGCAGCCCCCTGGACAGCTATCAGCCCCAGCATTTT.

The chain is built from TRBV5-5 and TRBJ2-2; unclear D gene. There are 16 residues in the CDR3. Germline-derived CDR1 and CDR2 are SGHKS and YYEKEE (reference sequence). Trimming stripped 3 bases from V and 1 base from J, with 13 bases between. Written as DNA, the CDR3 is TGTGCCAGCAGCTCTTTAGGTGGGCAGAACACCGGGGAGCTGTTTTTT. Translating gives CASSSLGGQNTGELFF.

Comment on this clone: The junction departs from germline at one end; a sequencing error may be responsible. V gene TRBV5-4 combines with J gene TRBJ2-7; a possible D gene is TRBD2 (7 bases). The CDR3 consists of 11 residues. Germline assignment: CDR1 SGHNT and CDR2 YYREEE (reference sequence). This chain's CDR3 is CARGGPSEQYF. For the CDR3, the DNA is TGCGCCAGGGGAGGGCCTAGCGAGCAGTACTTC.

The chain recombines TRBV2 with TRBJ2-7, with 8 positions matching TRBD2. J gave up 6 bases and V 2 bases, and 9 bases lay outside the gene matches. Germline V lookup: CDR1 SNHLY, CDR2 FYNNEI. This CDR3 comprises 15 residues. The CDR3 coding sequence is TGTGCCAGCAGTGAACTGGCGGGAGGCACTAGCGAGCAGTACTTC. It translates to CASSELAGGTSEQYF.

V usage is TRBV19 and J usage is TRBJ1-1, with TRBD1 matching 9 bases. The CDR3 extends over 13 amino acids. After removal of 8 bases from V and 6 bases from J, the junction contained 7 bases not matched to a gene. The germline CDR1 and CDR2 sequences are LNHDA and SQIVND (reference sequence). The CDR3 sequence: CASFQQGASEAFF. In nucleotides, the CDR3 is TGTGCCAGTTTTCAACAGGGGGCGTCTGAAGCTTTCTTT.

CDR3 loop: CASSPVNKTGRNTEAFF. CDR3 coding DNA: TGTGCCAGCAGCCCAGTAAATAAGACAGGGAGGAACACTGAAGCTTTCTTT. This rearrangement joins TRBV5-5 to TRBJ1-1; 7 positions match TRBD1. Germline V gene data show CDR1 as SGHKS and CDR2 as YYEKEE (reference sequence). The V segment lost 4 bases and the J segment 1 base; nucleotides outside the gene matches: 13. The CDR3 extends over 17 amino acids.

The gene calls are TRBV2 and TRBJ1-2, with TRBD1 matching over 9 bases. The CDR3 extends over 13 amino acids. V dropped 5 bases and J dropped 7; count of bases not matched to a gene: 5. Germline V gene lookup returns CDR1 SNHLY and CDR2 FYNNEI. CDR3 nucleotides: TGTGCCAGCAGTCCACAGGGGGCGCTTGGCTACACCTTC. Its translation: CASSPQGALGYTF.

V gene TRBV19 combines with J gene TRBJ2-2; TRBD2 is a possible D gene (5 bases). The CDR3 is 15 amino acids. V gave up 1 base and J gave up 6 bases, with 12 bases separating them. CDR1 and CDR2 from the germline V gene are LNHDA and SQIVND (reference sequence). This CDR3 is CASSIGVGRAGELFF. In nucleotides, the CDR3 is TGTGCCAGTAGTATAGGGGTAGGGCGGGCCGGGGAGCTGTTTTTT.

The chain couples TRBV10-3 to TRBJ2-1; 12 bases match TRBD2. This CDR3 is 18 amino acids long. The J segment lost 3 bases and the V segment lost 3 bases, leaving 9 bases of the junction unmatched. Germline V gene data show CDR1 as ENHRY and CDR2 as SYGVKD. The CDR3 DNA sequence: TGTGCCATCAGTGACCCCGGACTAGCGGGATATGGCTACAATGAGCAGTTCTTC. It codes for CAISDPGLAGYGYNEQFF.

This clone was picked up one time. V and J are TRBV7-9 and TRBJ1-1; 7 positions match TRBD1. Unmatched junction bases numbered 12, after V lost 5 bases and J lost 6 bases. The germline CDR1 and CDR2 sequences are SEHNR and FQNEAQ (reference sequence). The CDR3 spans 15 residues. The CDR3 loop reads CASSATQGQRPEAFF. The DNA of the CDR3 is TGTGCCAGCAGCGCAACCCAGGGACAGCGCCCTGAAGCTTTCTTT.

This chain connects TRBV19 to TRBJ1-5, with D perhaps matching TRBD1 (6 bases). Germline V gene sequence: CDR1 LNHDA, CDR2 SQIVND (reference sequence). The CDR3 has 13 residues. Deletions cut 3 bases from V and 5 bases from J, with 8 bases between. The CDR3 nucleotides are TGTGCCAGTAGTATGGGGGCGTATCAGCCCCAGCATTTT. It codes for CASSMGAYQPQHF.

This sequence joins TRBV7-6 and TRBJ2-7; D might be TRBD2 (6 bases). V lost 0 bases, J lost 1 base, and 7 bases lay in between. The germline V gene has CDR1 SGHVS and CDR2 FNYEAQ. The CDR3 covers 14 residues. In DNA, the CDR3 is TGTGCCAGCAGCTTAGCGGGGAGGTCCTACGAGCAGTACTTC. Protein: CASSLAGRSYEQYF.

The chain carries TRBV7-2 and TRBJ2-7, with a tentative D call TRBD2 (5 bases). Trimming left V 2 bases short and J 0 bases short, with 8 bases between. Germline V gene data show CDR1 as SGHTA and CDR2 as FQGNSA. The CDR3 has 14 residues. The CDR3 is CASSLLAASYEQYF. CDR3 nucleotide sequence: TGTGCCAGCAGCTTACTAGCCGCCTCCTACGAGCAGTACTTC.

The CDR3: CASSITVAGYGYTF. As DNA, the CDR3 is TGTGCCAGCAGCATAACGGTGGCAGGCTATGGCTACACCTTC. The V and J genes are TRBV7-9 and TRBJ1-2; D is ambiguous. The length of the CDR3 is 14 residues. In germline, CDR1 is SEHNR, CDR2 FQNEAQ (reference sequence). V was pared by 5 bases and J by 4 bases, with 14 bases between.

This chain connects TRBV30 to TRBJ1-2, with a tentative D call TRBD1 (5 bases). V was shortened by 0 bases and J by 5 bases, with 13 bases between the two germline ends. CDR1 GTSNPN and CDR2 SVGIG come from the germline V gene (reference sequence). CDR3 length: 14 amino acids. Written as DNA, the CDR3 is TGTGCCTGGAGTGTAGGCCTGGGGCTTTATGGCTACACCTTC. The encoded protein is CAWSVGLGLYGYTF.

DNA for the CDR3: TGTGCCAGCAGCTTAGAAGGACTAGCGGACAATGAGCAGTTCTTC. Amino acid sequence: CASSLEGLADNEQFF. The V and J genes are TRBV11-2 and TRBJ2-1; 10 positions agree with TRBD2. V was clipped by 0 bases and J by 5 bases; unmatched bases: 1. Germline-derived CDR1 and CDR2 are SGHAT and FQNNGV. This CDR3 is built from 15 residues.

The chain joins TRBV19 to TRBJ1-2; 9 nucleotides agree with TRBD1. The junction had 7 bases not matched to a gene; V was cut back by 6 bases and J by 2 bases. The CDR3 consists of 15 residues. Germline values: CDR1 LNHDA, CDR2 SQIVND (reference sequence). CDR3 nucleotides: TGTGCCAGTAGGATACAGGGGGCGGAGAACTATGGCTACACCTTC. Translation gives CASRIQGAENYGYTF.

The rearrangement uses TRBV9 and TRBJ1-1; 8 nucleotides agree with TRBD1. Germline assignment: CDR1 SGDLS and CDR2 YYNGEE. Trimming cost V 3 bases and J 1 base; bases outside gene matches: 5. CDR3 length equals 15 residues. CDR3 bases: TGTGCCAGCAGCGCTCAAGACAGGGGGAACACTGAAGCTTTCTTT. This translates into CASSAQDRGNTEAFF.